The source of this T cell receptor (beta chain) is a study of shared clonotypes between healthy human individuals. Study-level results: Clonotype sharing among donors, it was expected, would be affected by sequencing depth.

Terminally differentiated effector memory CD45RA+ cells were excluded by CCR7 positive selection of CD45RO-negative cells. TCRdb's table, derived via immunoSEQ multiplex PCR, lists solely in-frame clones and lacks some. The repertoire holds around 2,000,000 clones, with approximately 94% as singletons. The germline gives CDR1 SGHNT, CDR2 YYREEE (reference sequence). V was trimmed by 0 bases and J by 0 bases, leaving 9 bases between them. The CDR3 extends over 15 amino acids. To note about this clone: Its target is unknown.

The V call is TRBV5-4, the J call TRBJ1-2; perhaps TRBD1 as D (5 bases). Sequencing was performed on naive CD8+ T cells from PBMCs. The TCR originated in a man between 18 and 35 years old in good health. Some clones in this sample may be carry-over from other donors' samples. In nucleotides, the CDR3 is TGTGCCAGCAGCTTGGGGACATTGACTAACTATGGCTACACCTTC. It is translated as CASSLGTLTNYGYTF.